This T cell receptor beta chain appears in the sequencing data of a study of graft-versus-host responses after intestinal transplantation. Study details: Transplant recipients had multivisceral, liver-intestinal, or isolated intestinal grafts.

Here immunoSEQ multiplex PCR was the method, and the copy in TCRdb shows in-frame clones only, minus some. The table records approximately 130,000 clones, roughly nine tenths of them present only once. Concerning this clone: Its antigen remains unknown.

Looked up from germline, CDR1 is SGDLS and CDR2 is YYNGEE. There are 13 residues in the CDR3. V was cut by 2 bases and J by 3 bases, with 8 bases left in between. General study findings and limits: Some patients had graft-donor T cell macrochimerism, and their allografts showed high graft-versus-host to host-versus-graft clonal ratios.

Sequencing was performed on unstimulated CD4+ T cells sorted from spleen or lymph node cells, taken before intestinal transplant. The TCR sequence derives from a human donor who received an intestinal transplant. V is TRBV9 and J is TRBJ1-1; D uncertain. CDR3 sequence (DNA): TGTGCCAGCAGCGTGGTTGGGGACACTGAAGCTTTCTTT. Its translation is CASSVVGDTEAFF.